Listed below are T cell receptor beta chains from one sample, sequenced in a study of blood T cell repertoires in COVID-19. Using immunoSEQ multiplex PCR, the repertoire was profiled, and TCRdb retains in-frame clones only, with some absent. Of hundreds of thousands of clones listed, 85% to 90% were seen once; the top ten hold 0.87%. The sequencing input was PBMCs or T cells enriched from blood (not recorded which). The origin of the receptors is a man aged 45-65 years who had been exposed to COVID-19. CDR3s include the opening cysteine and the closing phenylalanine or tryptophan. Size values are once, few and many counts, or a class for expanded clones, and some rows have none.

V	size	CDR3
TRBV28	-	CASSLENSGEKLFF
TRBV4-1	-	CASSLRDRISNYGYTF
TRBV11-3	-	CASSLAYTSYNEQFF
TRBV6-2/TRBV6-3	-	CASSFDLFEQGKSNQPQHF
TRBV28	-	CATSTWTGRVLANYGYTF
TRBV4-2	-	CASSPEWGGASGNTIYF
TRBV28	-	CASTLPEGQGSGNTIYF
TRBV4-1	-	CASSPLLAGGQETQYF
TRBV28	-	CASSFRGSNNQPQHF
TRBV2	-	CASRENQETQYF
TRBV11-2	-	CASSLDAGTGGYTF
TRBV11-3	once	CASSPGQQFEAFF
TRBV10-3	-	CAISERDKALYGYTF
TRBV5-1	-	CASSLDRTNTEAFF
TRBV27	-	CASRQGLAGYNEQFF
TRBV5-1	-	CASSLDVRYNEQFF
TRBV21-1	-	CASSTPGQFFNQPQHF
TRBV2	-	CASSEIQGAAEAFF
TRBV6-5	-	CASSWGLAGDEQYF
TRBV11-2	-	CASSLDYGQALIEQYF
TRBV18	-	CASSPGQANTGELFF
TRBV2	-	CATELGLAYNEQFF
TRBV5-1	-	CASSSWGRADTEAFF
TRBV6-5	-	CASSYSPGLNYGYTF
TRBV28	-	CASSPRIQGGFGNTIYF
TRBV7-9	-	CASSRDRNTEAFF
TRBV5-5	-	CASSTRTTNYGYTF
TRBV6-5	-	CASSGVYWSNQPQHF
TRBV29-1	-	CSVEGQYSNQPQHF
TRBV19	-	CASSRSASDGYGYTF
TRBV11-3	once	CASSLVLAGTETQYF
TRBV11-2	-	CASSIPGLAGAEQFF
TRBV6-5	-	CASSSPGQVNQPQHF
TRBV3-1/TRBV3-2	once	CASSPWTGGFTEAFF